This is a list of T cell receptor beta chains from one sample in a study of blood T cell repertoires in COVID-19. Produced via immunoSEQ multiplex PCR; TCRdb's table is partial and in-frame only. The table lists 35,000 to 50,000 clones, roughly 71% of them singletons. The sequencing input was peripheral blood. These TCRs come from an elderly man with acute or convalescent COVID-19. Both conserved end residues are part of each CDR3. The order of the fields is D gene, J gene, V gene, clone size, CDR3 DNA, CDR3 protein. D genes are given only for firm matches. The size entry is marked missing in some rows and otherwise reads once, few, many or a size class.

D: .
J: TRBJ1-5
V: TRBV2
size: .
DNA: TGTGCCAGCAGTGAGGGCCCCCGGCAGCCCCAGCATTTT
CDR3: CASSEGPRQPQHF

D: TRBD1
J: TRBJ2-7
V: TRBV27
size: .
DNA: TGTGCCAGCAGACGACAGGGTCCGGGTTACGAGCAGTACTTC
CDR3: CASRRQGPGYEQYF

D: TRBD1
J: TRBJ1-2
V: TRBV2
size: .
DNA: TGTGCCAGCAGCCTGGACAGGGCAACCGAGGGCTACACCTTC
CDR3: CASSLDRATEGYTF

D: TRBD2
J: TRBJ2-2
V: TRBV6-6
size: .
DNA: TGTGCCAGCAGTCTTACAGGGGGCGGCTGGGGCCTAGCGGGGGGTCCCTCGAACACCGGGGAGCTGTTTTTT
CDR3: CASSLTGGGWGLAGGPSNTGELFF

D: TRBD1
J: TRBJ1-6
V: TRBV19
size: .
DNA: TGTGCCAGTAGCCGTATCCCGGGACAGGTTCGATATAATTCACCCCTCCACTTT
CDR3: CASSRIPGQVRYNSPLHF

D: TRBD2
J: TRBJ2-3
V: TRBV25-1
size: .
DNA: TGTGCCACCCTCTGGGAGGGCGGTGTTACGCAGTATTTT
CDR3: CATLWEGGVTQYF

D: .
J: TRBJ2-4
V: TRBV3-1/TRBV3-2
size: .
DNA: TGTGCCAGCAGTCCATTTGGGCAGGGTGGATCGGTAAACATTCAGTACTTC
CDR3: CASSPFGQGGSVNIQYF

D: TRBD1
J: TRBJ1-2
V: TRBV3-1/TRBV3-2
size: .
DNA: TGTGCCAGCAGAGGGACAGCCGACTATGGCTACACCTTC
CDR3: CASRGTADYGYTF

D: .
J: TRBJ1-4
V: TRBV21-1
size: few
DNA: TGTGCCAGCAGAACCCTTGGTCGGGACGGCGGGAAAGAATTTGAAAAACTGTTTTTT
CDR3: CASRTLGRDGGKEFEKLFF

D: TRBD2
J: TRBJ2-1
V: TRBV4-2
size: .
DNA: TGTGCCAGCAGCCGACTTAGCGGGGGGGATAATGAGCAGTTCTTC
CDR3: CASSRLSGGDNEQFF

D: TRBD2
J: TRBJ2-7
V: TRBV10-3
size: .
DNA: TGTGCCATCAGCGGGACTAGCTCCTACGAGCAGTACTTC
CDR3: CAISGTSSYEQYF

D: .
J: TRBJ2-1
V: TRBV9
size: .
DNA: TGTGCCAGCAGCGTAGGTGGCCTTGGCTCCTACAATGAGCAGTTCTTC
CDR3: CASSVGGLGSYNEQFF

D: TRBD1
J: TRBJ2-7
V: TRBV6-5
size: .
DNA: TGTGCCAGCAGCCTCGGGGACAGGGAAACCTACGAGCAGTACTTC
CDR3: CASSLGDRETYEQYF

D: TRBD2
J: TRBJ2-1
V: TRBV9
size: .
DNA: TGTGCCAGCAGCGTAGGGGCTAGCGGGAAGAACAATGAGCAGTTCTTC
CDR3: CASSVGASGKNNEQFF

D: .
J: TRBJ1-5
V: TRBV19
size: .
DNA: TGTGCCAGTAGTATACAACAGTCTCAGCCCCAGCATTTT
CDR3: CASSIQQSQPQHF

D: TRBD1
J: TRBJ1-2
V: TRBV2
size: few
DNA: TGTGCCAGCAGTGAAAACAGGGGGAGTTATGGCTACACCTTC
CDR3: CASSENRGSYGYTF

D: .
J: TRBJ1-2
V: TRBV30
size: .
DNA: TGTGCCTGGAGTCAGGGAGGGTATGGCTACACCTTC
CDR3: CAWSQGGYGYTF

D: TRBD2
J: TRBJ2-1
V: TRBV6-5
size: .
DNA: TGTGCCAGCAGTTACATACTAGCGGGGAATGAGCAGTTCTTC
CDR3: CASSYILAGNEQFF

D: .
J: TRBJ2-2
V: TRBV18
size: .
DNA: TGTGCCAGCTCACCACCGTTTCACAGCCTAAGGAACACCGGGGAGCTGTTTTTT
CDR3: CASSPPFHSLRNTGELFF

D: TRBD1
J: TRBJ1-2
V: TRBV7-2
size: .
DNA: TGTGCCAGCAGCTTAGCACCACAGGGGGCTAGGGGCTATGGCTACACCTTC
CDR3: CASSLAPQGARGYGYTF

D: TRBD1
J: TRBJ2-7
V: TRBV18
size: .
DNA: TGTGCCAGCTCATATGGACAGGGGGCTGGCGAGCAGTACTTC
CDR3: CASSYGQGAGEQYF

D: .
J: TRBJ2-2
V: TRBV5-6
size: .
DNA: TGTGCCAGCAGCTTCTACACCGGGGAGCTGTTTTTT
CDR3: CASSFYTGELFF

D: TRBD1
J: TRBJ1-3
V: TRBV7-8
size: .
DNA: TGTGCCAGCAGCTTGAGACAGGGATCTGGAAACACCATATATTTT
CDR3: CASSLRQGSGNTIYF